The 30 T cell receptor beta chains reported below all come from one sample, sequenced in a study of T cell responses to AZD1222 COVID-19 vaccine. Only in-frame clones appear in the TCRdb table, and some are missing; sequencing was by immunoSEQ multiplex PCR. This sample carries some 120,000 clones, 75% to 90% of them seen once, and the ten largest clones take 3.5% to 5%. Sequenced here: peripheral blood, sampled on day 0 of MenACWY control vaccination. These receptors were taken from an adult in good health.

The chain joins TRBV6-5 to TRBJ1-1; no clear D. The CDR3 is 13 residues long. Trimming took 8 bases from V and 7 from J, leaving 17 bases between them. Germline V gives CDR1 MNHEY, CDR2 SVGAGI. Here the CDR3 DNA reads TGTGCCAGCCGGACGGACGTCCGCGGTGAAGCTTTCTTT. Its translation: CASRTDVRGEAFF.

The chain uses TRBV6-5 and TRBJ2-2; TRBD1 matches at 7 bases. This CDR3 is built from 14 residues. The ends lost 8 bases at V and 4 bases at J; junction bases unmatched: 7. Germline loops: CDR1 MNHEY, CDR2 SVGAGI. CDR3 sequence (DNA): TGTGCCAGCGACGACAGGGCGGGCACCGGGGAGCTGTTTTTT. Translation gives CASDDRAGTGELFF.

This clone was recorded a few times. This chain links TRBV19 with TRBJ1-1, with a tentative D call TRBD1 (6 bases). The V gene lost 6 bases and the J gene lost 5 bases, with 22 bases spanning the gap. Germline-derived CDR1 and CDR2 are LNHDA and SQIVND (reference sequence). The CDR3 spans 16 residues. The CDR3 DNA sequence: TGTGCCAGTAGGGAAATAGGTCGGTACAGGGAAACTGAAGCTTTCTTT. Translation gives CASREIGRYRETEAFF.

The J gene is TRBJ1-1, the V gene TRBV25-1; D gene ambiguous. The CDR3 spans 17 residues. The germline V gene has CDR1 MGHDK and CDR2 SYGVNS. Trimming removed 2 bases at V and 3 bases at J, with 19 bases between. The CDR3 here is CASSEIYNGIGHTEAFF. The CDR3, as DNA: TGTGCCAGCAGTGAAATTTATAATGGAATTGGGCACACTGAAGCTTTCTTT.

This clone was detected a few times. The V and J genes are TRBV3-1 (or the pseudogene TRBV3-2) and TRBJ2-3; D call uncertain. This CDR3 contains 12 residues. Between the trimmed V and J ends, which lost 4 bases and 0 bases, there was a span of 2 bases. Germline V CDR1 and CDR2: LGHDT, YNNKEL (reference sequence). The CDR3 DNA reads TGTGCCAGCAGCCTAAGCACAGATACGCAGTATTTT. It translates to CASSLSTDTQYF.

The chain is built from TRBV6-2 or TRBV6-3 and TRBJ1-1; D call uncertain. Trimming removed 6 bases from V and 1 base from J, with 9 bases in between. Germline CDR1 and CDR2: MNHEY and SVGEGT. CDR3 size: 13 residues. The CDR3 loop reads CASSLTPNTEAFF. The CDR3, as DNA: TGTGCCAGCAGCTTAACCCCGAACACTGAAGCTTTCTTT.

The chain carries TRBV3-1 (or the pseudogene TRBV3-2) and TRBJ1-5, with unresolved D. The CDR3 totals 13 residues. The V and J ends lost 4 bases and 4 bases respectively, with 8 bases between them. Germline CDR1 and CDR2: LGHDT and YNNKEL (reference sequence). CDR3 DNA sequence: TGTGCCAGCAGCCGGCAGGAAAATCAGCCCCAGCATTTT. Translated, it gives CASSRQENQPQHF.

The chain uses TRBV6-1 and TRBJ1-2; 7 nucleotides match TRBD1. This CDR3 comprises 16 residues. V trimming: 4 bases; J trimming: 5 bases; junction bases outside the gene matches: 13. Germline lookup yields CDR1 MNHNS and CDR2 SASEGT. CDR3 sequence reads: CASSGELGQSIYGYTF. The CDR3 region has the DNA TGTGCCAGCAGTGGAGAGTTGGGACAGTCGATTTATGGCTACACCTTC.

The rearrangement uses TRBV28 and TRBJ2-7; D is perhaps TRBD1 or TRBD2 (5 bases each). Trimming shortened V by 3 bases and J by 3 bases, and 15 bases separated the two germline ends. The CDR3 extends over 15 amino acids. CDR1 is MDHEN, CDR2 SYDVKM, per germline. CDR3 coding DNA: TGTGCCAGCAGTTTTCATCCGGGGCAGGGCTACGAGCAGTACTTC. It codes for CASSFHPGQGYEQYF.

This chain uses TRBV5-1 with TRBJ2-5; a possible D gene is TRBD1 (6 bases). The V gene's germline CDR1 is SGHRS and CDR2 YFSETQ. V was shortened by 3 bases and J by 5 bases, with 11 bases between the two germline ends. CDR3 length equals 13 residues. This CDR3 reads CASSSQGAETQYF. The CDR3 coding sequence is TGCGCCAGCAGCTCACAGGGTGCGGAGACCCAGTACTTC. Supplemented by reference TRBV5-1 and TRBJ2-5, the full variable domain reads KAGVTQTPRYLIKTRGQQVTLSCSPISGHRSVSWYQQTPGQGLQFLFEYFSETQRNKGNFPGRFSGRQFSNSRSEMNVSTLELGDSALYLCASSSQGAETQYFGPGTRLLVL.

The genes are TRBV29-1 and TRBJ2-3; D gene ambiguous. The V end was cut by 3 bases, the J end by 5 bases, with 12 bases between. The CDR3 runs 13 residues. CDR1 is SQVTM, CDR2 ANQGSEA, per germline. The CDR3 protein is CSVDGQDGDTQYF. In DNA form, the CDR3 reads TGCAGCGTTGATGGGCAGGATGGAGATACGCAGTATTTT.

This chain connects TRBV13 to TRBJ2-3; 16 nucleotides agree with TRBD2. Germline CDR1 PRHDT, CDR2 FYEKMQ (reference sequence). The trim removed 4 bases at V and 5 bases at J, leaving 9 bases unmatched. The CDR3 sequence is 18 residues long. The CDR3 protein is CASSWAGLAGGPLDTQYF. The DNA of the CDR3 is TGTGCCAGCAGCTGGGCGGGACTAGCGGGGGGGCCGTTAGATACGCAGTATTTT.

This chain links TRBV7-2 with TRBJ2-7; 10 bases are shared with TRBD1. Per germline, CDR1 SGHTA and CDR2 FQGNSA. The CDR3 length is 14 residues. V shed 6 bases, J shed 2 bases, and the junction held 4 bases outside the gene matches. The DNA of the CDR3 is TGTGCCAGCAGGAAAGGACAGGGGGCCTACGAGCAGTACTTC. Translation gives CASRKGQGAYEQYF.

The gene calls are TRBV10-3 and TRBJ1-1, with unresolved D. Per germline, CDR1 ENHRY and CDR2 SYGVKD. The length of the CDR3 is 12 residues. The V gene lost 3 bases and the J gene lost 7 bases, with 9 bases spanning the gap. The CDR3 loop is CAISDWGNEAFF. CDR3 sequence (DNA): TGTGCCATCAGTGACTGGGGAAATGAAGCTTTCTTT.

V and J are TRBV28 and TRBJ1-4; D remains ambiguous. This CDR3 is 13 amino acids long. Between the trimmed V and J ends, which lost 8 bases and 10 bases, there was a span of 17 bases. Per germline, CDR1 MDHEN and CDR2 SYDVKM. DNA of the CDR3: TGTGCCAGCGGTGGCCAGCTAAGACGAAAACTGTTTTTT. It is translated as CASGGQLRRKLFF.

The rearrangement links TRBV7-7 to TRBJ1-1, with D possibly matching TRBD1 (5 bases). CDR3 length: 13 amino acids. V was cut by 5 bases and J by 1 base, with 8 bases left in between. The germline V gene has CDR1 SSHAT and CDR2 FNYEAQ (reference sequence). Here the CDR3 DNA reads TGTGCCAGCAGCGCGGACACGAACACTGAAGCTTTCTTT. It translates to CASSADTNTEAFF.

The chain employs TRBV14 and TRBJ2-2; unclear D gene. Between the trimmed V and J ends, which lost 0 bases and 1 base, there was a span of 12 bases. The length of the CDR3 is 17 residues. The germline CDR1 and CDR2 sequences are SGHDN and FVKESK. The CDR3 DNA reads as TGTGCCAGCAGCCAAGATCTGTGGCGGAAGAACACCGGGGAGCTGTTTTTT. It yields the protein CASSQDLWRKNTGELFF.

The sample holds one count of this clone. The V and J genes are TRBV14 and TRBJ2-5; D remains ambiguous. Germline V gene data show CDR1 as SGHDN and CDR2 as FVKESK. The CDR3 is 14 amino acids. V lost 0 bases, J lost 7 bases, and 12 bases lay in between. The CDR3 DNA follows: TGTGCCAGCAGCCAAGATTTAGCAGCCGGGACCCAGTACTTC. Translating it yields CASSQDLAAGTQYF.

The CDR3 region has the DNA TGTGCCAGCACGGATTCAGGTGCAGATACGCAGTATTTT. This translates into CASTDSGADTQYF. This rearrangement joins TRBV27 to TRBJ2-3; D remains ambiguous. Deletions cut 7 bases from V and 4 bases from J, with 12 bases between. CDR1 MNHEY and CDR2 SMNVEV come from the germline V gene (reference sequence). This CDR3 is built from 13 residues.

V and J are TRBV10-2 and TRBJ2-4; D unclear. Trimming removed 8 bases at V and 1 base at J, with 15 bases between. The CDR3 runs 15 residues. Per germline, CDR1 WSHSY and CDR2 SAAADI. This CDR3 reads CASGLSGGAKNIQYF. DNA for the CDR3: TGCGCCAGCGGTTTAAGTGGCGGTGCCAAAAACATTCAGTACTTC.

The chain carries TRBV18 and TRBJ1-4; no clear D. V was clipped by 1 base and J by 4 bases, with 10 bases between them. The CDR3 runs 15 residues. Germline CDR1 is KGHSH and CDR2 is LQKENI. CDR3 sequence: CASSPQGILNEKLFF. The CDR3 coding sequence is TGTGCCAGCTCACCACAGGGAATACTTAATGAAAAACTGTTTTTT.

The rearrangement links TRBV9 to TRBJ1-1; 9 bases align to TRBD1. The CDR3 loop spans 16 amino acids. The J segment lost 4 bases and the V segment lost 4 bases, leaving 11 bases of the junction unmatched. Germline CDR1 and CDR2: SGDLS and YYNGEE. Here the CDR3 reads CASSYTAQGAGTEAFF. Written as DNA, the CDR3 is TGTGCCAGCAGCTACACCGCACAGGGGGCGGGCACTGAAGCTTTCTTT.

The chain has TRBV7-2 and TRBJ1-1; D not certain. V was cut by 3 bases and J by 4 bases, with 12 bases left in between. CDR1 SGHTA and CDR2 FQGNSA come from the germline V gene. The CDR3 loop spans 14 amino acids. CDR3 loop: CASSFNPSSTEAFF. CDR3 DNA: TGTGCCAGCAGCTTTAACCCTAGCAGCACTGAAGCTTTCTTT.

This clone was detected only a few times. The rearrangement joins TRBV7-2 to TRBJ1-6, with TRBD1 matching 10 bases. CDR1 and CDR2 from the germline V gene are SGHTA and FQGNSA. With V trimmed by 5 bases and J by 2 bases, 3 bases remained unmatched. The CDR3 runs 16 residues. CDR3 bases: TGTGCCAGCAGCGGGGGGACAGGGGCCTATAATTCACCCCTCCACTTT. Amino acids: CASSGGTGAYNSPLHF. The full variable domain, in which reference TRBV7-2 and TRBJ1-6 provide the parts outside the CDR3, is GAGVSQSPSNKVTEKGKDVELRCDPISGHTALYWYRQSLGQGLEFLIYFQGNSAPDKSGLPSDRFSAERTGGSVSTLTIQRTQQEDSAVYLCASSGGTGAYNSPLHFGNGTRLTVT.

The J gene is TRBJ1-2, the V gene TRBV12-3 or TRBV12-4; 8 bases agree with TRBD1. J lost 6 bases, V lost 4 bases, and 4 bases had no gene match. The CDR3 covers 13 residues. The CDR3 loop is CASSSSGGDGYTF. The CDR3 DNA reads as TGTGCCAGCAGTTCCTCAGGGGGCGATGGCTACACCTTC.

The sample holds one count of this clone. The rearrangement joins TRBV6-5 to TRBJ2-3; 10 nucleotides match TRBD2. CDR1 and CDR2 (germline): MNHEY, SVGAGI. The CDR3 length is 15 residues. Trimming at V came to 4 bases and at J to 2 bases, leaving 3 bases not matched to a gene. Here the CDR3 reads CASSLAGGSTDTQYF. The CDR3 DNA sequence: TGTGCCAGCAGTTTAGCGGGGGGCTCCACAGATACGCAGTATTTT.

The rearrangement links TRBV3-1 (or the pseudogene TRBV3-2) to TRBJ2-2; D uncertain. The CDR3 spans 14 residues. CDR1 is LGHDT, CDR2 YNNKEL, per germline (reference sequence). Trimming cost V 3 bases and J 2 bases, with 7 bases left between them. The CDR3 bases are TGTGCCAGCAGCCACAAGTTTAACACCGGGGAGCTGTTTTTT. Protein sequence: CASSHKFNTGELFF.

The genes are TRBV6-2 or TRBV6-3 and TRBJ1-5; D unresolved. The germline V gene has CDR1 MNHEY and CDR2 SVGEGT. V gave up 3 bases and J gave up 3 bases, with 6 bases separating them. This CDR3 has 13 amino acids. CDR3 loop: CASSYRNNQPQHF. CDR3 nucleotides: TGTGCCAGCAGTTATCGTAACAATCAGCCCCAGCATTTT.

This chain uses TRBV7-8 with TRBJ1-2; D is ambiguous. The V and J ends lost 5 bases and 1 base respectively, with 11 bases between them. CDR3 size: 14 residues. The V gene's germline CDR1 is SGHVS and CDR2 FQNEAQ. As DNA, the CDR3 is TGTGCCAGCAGCCTTAGGCTGGATAACTATGGCTACACCTTC. Amino acids: CASSLRLDNYGYTF.

The chain recombines TRBV6-5 with TRBJ2-7; 8 nucleotides line up with TRBD1. V dropped 3 bases and J dropped 5; count of bases not matched to a gene: 9. The CDR3 consists of 15 residues. CDR1 is MNHEY, CDR2 SVGAGI, per germline. CDR3 protein: CASSYDGQGLNEQYF. The CDR3 DNA is TGTGCCAGCAGTTATGACGGACAGGGTCTTAACGAGCAGTACTTC.